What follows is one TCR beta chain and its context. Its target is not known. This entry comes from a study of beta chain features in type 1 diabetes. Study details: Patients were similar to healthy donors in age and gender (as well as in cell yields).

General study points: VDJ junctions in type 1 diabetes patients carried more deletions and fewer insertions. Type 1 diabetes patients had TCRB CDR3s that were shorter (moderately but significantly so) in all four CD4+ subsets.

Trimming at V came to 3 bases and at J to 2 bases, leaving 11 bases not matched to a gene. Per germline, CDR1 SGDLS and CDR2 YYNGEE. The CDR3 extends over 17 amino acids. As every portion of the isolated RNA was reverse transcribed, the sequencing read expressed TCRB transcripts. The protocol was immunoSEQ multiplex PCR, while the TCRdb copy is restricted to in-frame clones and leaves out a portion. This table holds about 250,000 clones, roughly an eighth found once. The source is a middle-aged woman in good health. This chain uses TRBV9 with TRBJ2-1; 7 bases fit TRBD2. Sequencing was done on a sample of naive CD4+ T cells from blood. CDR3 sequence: CASSARDYANTYNEQFF. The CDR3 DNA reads TGTGCCAGCAGCGCACGGGACTACGCCAACACCTACAATGAGCAGTTCTTC.